This TCR beta chain is drawn from a study of CDR3 diversity in severe acne (dated by TCRdb to about 2019). This clonotype was seen a few times. The target of this receptor is not known. Base quality data are lacking; no much larger clone is found one base away. The germline V gene (reference sequence) yields DFQATT for CDR1 and SNEGSKA for CDR2. Unmatched junction bases come to 16, with V trimmed by 4 bases and J by 4 bases. The CDR3 goes from the cysteine to the phenylalanine over 17 residues. Just CDR3 DNA is preserved here, 51 bases in frame from base 1. The library was obtained by PCR. The sample was run on an Illumina HiSeq 2000. The public reads were reprocessed in TCRdb via fastp at Q25 and MiXCR, keeping in-frame beta chains. Merged by CDR3 protein, the rows form single entries marked with the most common genes and DNA. This sample comprises more than 85,000 distinct CDR3 sequences, about 50% of them detected only once. 9.5% to 13% of the sample lies in the top ten.

The V and J genes are TRBV20-1 and TRBJ2-5; 9 bases in the junction line up with TRBD2. The sample comprised blood. The source of this sequence is a male donor in good health, serving as a control. The nucleotide sequence is given as TGCAGTGCTACGGTCTGGGCTAGCGGGAACCTCAGAGAGACCCAGTACTTC. Its coded protein is CSATVWASGNLRETQYF.